The 22 T cell receptor beta chains reported below all come from one sample, sequenced in a study of OX40 agonist ivuxolimab in advanced cancers. Sequencing used immunoSEQ multiplex PCR; TCRdb keeps in-frame clones, though not all of them. In the table there are about 35,000 clones, about four fifths of which are singletons. Here the sequenced sample was CD4+ or CD8+ T cells sorted from blood, taken in a trial of the OX40 agonist ivuxolimab. Every receptor here comes from an adult with an advanced solid tumor such as melanoma, head and neck, liver or kidney cancer.

The chain carries TRBV21-1 and TRBJ2-2; the table assigns TRBD2, which was not confirmed against the DNA. TRBV21-1 is shown as a pseudogene. The CDR3 sequence is 16 residues long. The CDR3 DNA reads TGTGCCAGCAGCAAAGGGACTAGCGGGGCTGCGGGTGGGCTGTTTTTT. The encoded protein is CASSKGTSGAAGGLFF.

This clone was recorded once. The CDR3 region is CASSSRYPSDTQYF. The CDR3 nucleotides read TGTGCCAGTAGTAGCCGGTACCCTTCAGATACGCAGTATTTT. The V and J genes are TRBV19 and TRBJ2-3; D is unresolved. CDR3 length: 14 amino acids. Germline V gives CDR1 LNHDA, CDR2 SQIVND (reference sequence). Trimming stripped 4 bases from V and 4 bases from J, with 12 bases between.

This chain joins TRBV9 and TRBJ2-2, with TRBD2 matching 7 bases. Germline V CDR1 and CDR2: SGDLS, YYNGEE. V was clipped by 0 bases and J by 0 bases; unmatched bases: 8. The CDR3 runs to 18 residues. The CDR3 nucleotides are TGTGCCAGCAGCGTAGCTTTCGGGGGGAACCCGAACACCGGGGAGCTGTTTTTT. Translating gives CASSVAFGGNPNTGELFF.

The V and J genes are TRBV7-2 and TRBJ2-5; tentative D call: TRBD2 (5 bases). V was shortened by 7 bases and J by 1 base, with 13 bases between the two germline ends. The CDR3 runs to 14 residues. Germline V gene data show CDR1 as SGHTA and CDR2 as FQGNSA. Here the CDR3 DNA reads TGTGCCAGCACCCCAGTGGGAGCCCAAGAGACCCAGTACTTC. Its translation is CASTPVGAQETQYF. The complete variable domain, with remaining parts taken from reference TRBV7-2 and TRBJ2-5, reads GAGVSQSPSNKVTEKGKDVELRCDPISGHTALYWYRQSLGQGLEFLIYFQGNSAPDKSGLPSDRFSAERTGGSVSTLTIQRTQQEDSAVYLCASTPVGAQETQYFGPGTRLLVL.

This sequence joins TRBV7-2 and TRBJ2-3; 11 bases match TRBD2. This CDR3 is built from 18 residues. V lost 2 bases and J lost 0; bases outside the gene matches: 7. The germline V gene has CDR1 SGHTA and CDR2 FQGNSA. CDR3 region: CASSLQGLAGSSTDTQYF. The CDR3 DNA reads as TGTGCCAGCAGCTTACAAGGACTAGCGGGTTCTAGCACAGATACGCAGTATTTT.

This chain joins TRBV10-1 and TRBJ1-2; D is ambiguous. V dropped 9 bases and J dropped 1 base, with 21 bases sitting between them. Germline V gene data show CDR1 as WNHNN and CDR2 as SYGVQD (reference sequence). This CDR3 comprises 16 residues. CDR3 nucleotides: TGCGCCAGGGGTGAGCCCCCCAGGCTAGTTAACTATGGCTACACCTTC. Amino acids: CARGEPPRLVNYGYTF.

The chain couples TRBV2 to TRBJ2-7; the D gene is possibly TRBD2 (6 bases). This CDR3 has 12 residues. Germline V CDR1 and CDR2: SNHLY, FYNNEI. The germline V and J ends were trimmed by 6 bases and 1 base, with 7 bases remaining between them. In DNA, the CDR3 is TGTGCCAGCAGGGGGGGTTCCTACGAGCAGTACTTC. Amino acid sequence: CASRGGSYEQYF.

Notes on this clone: This CDR3 is missing its conserved last phenylalanine or tryptophan, likely due to a read error. This chain uses TRBV5-4 with TRBJ1-6, with TRBD1 as a possible D gene (5 bases). This CDR3 spans 13 amino acids. Germline V CDR1 and CDR2: SGHNT, YYREEE (reference sequence). Trimming took 4 bases from V and 8 from J, leaving 10 bases between them. Here the CDR3 DNA reads TGTGCCAGCAGCCCGCGAGGGGATTCACCCCTCCACCTT. It specifies CASSPRGDSPLHL.

The gene calls are TRBV7-2 and TRBJ2-7; D is unresolved. Germline-derived CDR1 and CDR2 are SGHTA and FQGNSA. The CDR3 spans 16 residues. Trimming left V 1 base short and J 2 bases short, with 15 bases between. The chain's CDR3 is CASSLGVGRSAYEQYF. CDR3 in DNA: TGTGCCAGCAGCTTAGGGGTAGGGCGGTCGGCCTACGAGCAGTACTTC.

The CDR3 bases are TGTGCCAGTAGCACACAGGGGAACATTCAGTACTTC. It codes for CASSTQGNIQYF. This chain joins TRBV19 and TRBJ2-4; 7 bases align to TRBD1. This CDR3 region has 12 residues. The germline gives CDR1 LNHDA, CDR2 SQIVND (reference sequence). Trimming at V came to 6 bases and at J to 7 bases, leaving 3 bases not matched to a gene.

This chain links TRBV5-1 with TRBJ1-3; D may be TRBD1 (6 bases). Trimming took 0 bases from V and 4 from J, leaving 8 bases between them. Germline CDR1 reads SGHRS; CDR2 reads YFSETQ. The CDR3 has 14 amino acids. In nucleotides, the CDR3 is TGCGCCAGCAGCTTGGGGACAGCCGGAAACACCATATATTTT. It yields the protein CASSLGTAGNTIYF.

This clone was recorded once. The chain carries TRBV10-3 and TRBJ2-1, with 7 bases lining up with TRBD1. The germline V gene has CDR1 ENHRY and CDR2 SYGVKD. Unmatched junction bases numbered 5, after V lost 1 base and J lost 5 bases. The CDR3 sequence is 15 residues long. CDR3 residues: CAISELRDRDNEQFF. The DNA for the CDR3 is TGTGCCATCAGTGAGTTGAGGGACAGAGACAATGAGCAGTTCTTC.

The genes are TRBV27 and TRBJ1-6; D remains ambiguous. Germline assignment: CDR1 MNHEY and CDR2 SMNVEV (reference sequence). The CDR3 is 14 residues long. Trimming left V 2 bases short and J 5 bases short, with 7 bases between. In nucleotides, the CDR3 is TGTGCCAGCAGTTTAAAATATAATAATTCACCCCTCCACTTT. This gives the protein CASSLKYNNSPLHF.

This clone was seen a handful of times. The chain recombines TRBV4-1 with TRBJ2-5; 9 nucleotides line up with TRBD1. This CDR3 is 17 amino acids long. The germline gives CDR1 MGHRA, CDR2 YSYEKL. With V trimmed by 4 bases and J by 3 bases, 12 bases remained unmatched. DNA of the CDR3: TGCGCCAGCAGCCGGTATAAACAGGGGGCGCGCGAAGAGACCCAGTACTTC. Translated, it gives CASSRYKQGAREETQYF.

The chain combines TRBV5-1 with TRBJ1-2; D unresolved. This CDR3 has 16 amino acids. V was clipped by 0 bases and J by 2 bases, with 14 bases between them. Germline V gene lookup returns CDR1 SGHRS and CDR2 YFSETQ. The CDR3 region has the DNA TGCGCCAGCAGCTTGGCCTCTGGGGAAACCAACTATGGCTACACCTTC. It specifies CASSLASGETNYGYTF. The complete variable domain, with remaining parts taken from reference TRBV5-1 and TRBJ1-2, reads KAGVTQTPRYLIKTRGQQVTLSCSPISGHRSVSWYQQTPGQGLQFLFEYFSETQRNKGNFPGRFSGRQFSNSRSEMNVSTLELGDSALYLCASSLASGETNYGYTFGSGTRLTVV.

V usage is TRBV5-4 and J usage is TRBJ2-5, with 14 nucleotides matching TRBD2. Germline loops: CDR1 SGHNT, CDR2 YYREEE (reference sequence). The V segment lost 4 bases and the J segment 4 bases; nucleotides outside the gene matches: 6. The CDR3 contains 16 residues. The chain's CDR3 is CASSPGLAGVRETQYF. The CDR3 region has the DNA TGTGCCAGCAGCCCGGGACTAGCGGGAGTGAGAGAGACCCAGTACTTC.

The chain uses TRBV10-3 and TRBJ2-5; TRBD1 matches at 9 bases. The trim removed 6 bases at V and 5 bases at J, leaving 16 bases unmatched. There are 17 residues in the CDR3. CDR1 is ENHRY and CDR2 is SYGVKD in the germline V gene. Here the CDR3 DNA reads TGTGCCATCAGCTCTAGAACTACCGGGACAGGGAGGGAGACCCAGTACTTC. As protein: CAISSRTTGTGRETQYF.

The chain is built from TRBV2 and TRBJ1-1; D gene unclear. The V gene lost 3 bases and the J gene lost 1 base, with 9 bases spanning the gap. The CDR3 spans 14 residues. Per germline, CDR1 SNHLY and CDR2 FYNNEI. The CDR3: CASSDRSWNTEAFF. As DNA, the CDR3 is TGTGCCAGCAGTGATCGGAGTTGGAACACTGAAGCTTTCTTT.

The V call is TRBV6-5, the J call TRBJ2-7; TRBD2 agrees at 9 bases. This CDR3 region has 11 residues. After removal of 8 bases from V and 7 bases from J, the junction contained 3 bases not matched to a gene. Germline assignment: CDR1 MNHEY and CDR2 SVGAGI. The CDR3 DNA is TGTGCCAGCGCGGGGGGGCGGGAGCAGTACTTC. As protein: CASAGGREQYF.

The J gene is TRBJ2-1, the V gene TRBV7-2, with TRBD1 as a possible D gene (6 bases). The V gene lost 1 base and the J gene lost 0 bases, with 7 bases spanning the gap. Germline V gene data show CDR1 as SGHTA and CDR2 as FQGNSA. The CDR3 is 15 residues long. CDR3 nucleotides: TGTGCCAGCAGCTTAGTGGGGGCCTCCTACAATGAGCAGTTCTTC. Translation gives CASSLVGASYNEQFF.

The chain links TRBV14 to TRBJ2-2; TRBD1 agrees at 8 bases. Germline-derived CDR1 and CDR2 are SGHDN and FVKESK. Trimming cost V 3 bases and J 5 bases; bases outside gene matches: 11. This CDR3 is built from 17 residues. The CDR3 DNA sequence: TGTGCCAGCAGCCACCGGACAGGGACCGAAGGGACCGGGGAGCTGTTTTTT. It specifies CASSHRTGTEGTGELFF.

V usage is TRBV14 and J usage is TRBJ2-1, with D maybe TRBD1 (6 bases). The CDR3 spans 16 residues. From germline, CDR1 is SGHDN and CDR2 FVKESK. V lost 4 bases and J 9 bases, leaving 22 bases between the germline ends. CDR3 protein: CASSLQGLWSTGEQFF. As DNA, the CDR3 is TGTGCCAGCAGCCTACAGGGTCTATGGTCTACAGGTGAGCAGTTCTTC.